The TCR beta chain described here comes from a study of Graves' ophthalmopathy and Graves' hyperthyroidism. Points from the study as a whole: Ophthalmopathy progression cases were predicted by the model with approximately 71% sensitivity and around 72% specificity. The blood repertoire also included most expanded thyroid clonotypes above 0.001 frequency.

Other autoimmune disease, uncontrolled infection, pregnancy and lactation led to exclusion. The diagnosis was founded upon clinical symptoms, serum thyroxine, TRAb, thyroid ultrasound and orbital computed tomography. The authors amplified TCR beta CDR3 regions, and they did so from RNA transcripts for repertoire sequencing. HTBI-primed first-round RT-PCR preceded second-round multiplex PCR. TCRdb re-derived calls from the multiplex PCR reads in MiXCR, one entry per CDR3 protein. The data hold around 1.1 million distinct CDR3 sequences, with 35% to 40% observed a single time. Germline CDR1 SQVTM, CDR2 ANQGSEA. The CDR3 contains 13 residues. V was clipped by 0 bases and J by 6 bases, with 11 bases between them. As to this clonotype: No antigen is known for it.

This rearrangement joins TRBV29-1 to TRBJ1-2; no reliable D call. This TCR was sampled from an adult man with Graves' hyperthyroidism. The specimen sequenced was peripheral blood or thyroid tissue (not recorded which). The CDR3 sequence is CSVEDRGTNGYTF. Written as DNA, the CDR3 is TGCAGCGTTGAAGATCGGGGAACGAATGGCTACACCTTC.